This TCR beta chain was obtained from a study of post-analysis software for immune sequencing data. The study, taken as a whole, reports: TRBV5-6, TRBV5-1 and TRBV20-1 were among four or five TRBV segments more frequent in patients than controls. Versus controls, multiple sclerosis patients showed significantly lower diversity (normalized Chao1). Samples made in the same batch grouped tightly together by F measure.

This clonotype was recorded once. What it binds is not known. Trimming pared 4 bases from V and 6 bases from J, leaving 12 bases between. Germline CDR1 and CDR2: MNHEY and SVGEGT. CDR3 length: 14 amino acids. Unique molecular identifiers were carried by the TCR beta cDNA libraries. One entry per CDR3 protein, called by TCRdb with MiXCR from the PCR reads. The table records about 570,000 distinct CDR3 sequences, 30% to 40% of them present only once. The clonotype originates from a girl aged 2 to 17 with multiple sclerosis. V usage is TRBV6-2 or TRBV6-3 and J usage is TRBJ2-2, with D tentatively TRBD1 (6 bases). Sequenced material: blood. CDR3 amino acids: CASSSQGHPGELFF. The CDR3 nucleotides are TGTGCCAGCAGTTCACAGGGTCACCCCGGGGAGCTGTTTTTT.